A single sample gave rise to the 17 T cell receptor beta chains below, sequenced in a study of cytomegalovirus exposure and HLA in healthy donors. PCR involved 60 Vbeta and 13 Jbeta primers. The assay was immunoSEQ multiplex PCR, and TCRdb's table has in-frame clones only and misses some. The sample has about 170,000 clones; around 80% are singletons. Sequenced: PBMCs. All receptors come from a woman aged 25 to 45 in good health and CMV-seropositive.

The rearrangement uses TRBV4-2 and TRBJ2-7, with 7 bases matching TRBD2. The germline CDR1 and CDR2 sequences are LGHNA and YNFKEQ. Trimming removed 0 bases from V and 2 bases from J; junction bases left unmatched: 7. This CDR3 has 16 residues. The DNA of the CDR3 is TGTGCCAGCAGCCAAGAGGGAACTAGCGCCACCTACGAGCAGTACTTC. It translates to CASSQEGTSATYEQYF.

This clone was recorded a few times. The J gene is TRBJ2-3, the V gene TRBV18; 9 positions agree with TRBD2. The V segment lost 2 bases and the J segment 5 bases; nucleotides outside the gene matches: 2. Germline V lookup: CDR1 KGHSH, CDR2 LQKENI. The CDR3 has 14 residues. This CDR3 reads CASSPAGGLDTQYF. CDR3 bases: TGTGCCAGCTCACCAGCGGGAGGGTTAGATACGCAGTATTTT.

This sequence joins TRBV19 and TRBJ2-1, with 8 nucleotides matching TRBD2. Germline trimming cut 6 bases from V and 2 bases from J; bases unmatched to any gene: 9. CDR1 and CDR2 (germline): LNHDA, SQIVND (reference sequence). The CDR3 spans 16 residues. The CDR3 here is CASSSRAGATYNEQFF. The CDR3 DNA reads as TGTGCCAGTAGCTCCAGAGCGGGAGCGACCTACAATGAGCAGTTCTTC. Drawing the rest from reference TRBV19 and TRBJ2-1, the complete variable domain is DGGITQSPKYLFRKEGQNVTLSCEQNLNHDAMYWYRQDPGQGLRLIYYSQIVNDFQKGDIAEGYSVSREKKESFPLTVTSAQKNPTAFYLCASSSRAGATYNEQFFGPGTRLTVL.

The V and J genes are TRBV30 and TRBJ2-2; TRBD2 aligns across 7 bases. Germline loops: CDR1 GTSNPN, CDR2 SVGIG (reference sequence). After removal of 4 bases from V and 3 bases from J, the junction contained 5 bases not matched to a gene. The CDR3 extends over 14 amino acids. CDR3 residues: CAWTSGLYTGELFF. Written as DNA, the CDR3 is TGTGCCTGGACTAGCGGACTATACACCGGGGAGCTGTTTTTT.

The chain recombines TRBV4-2 with TRBJ2-4; D is undetermined. V lost 0 bases to trimming and J lost 0 bases, with 15 bases between them. CDR3 length equals 18 residues. Germline CDR1 reads LGHNA; CDR2 reads YNFKEQ. Here the CDR3 reads CASSQEPEITLAKNIQYF. The CDR3, as DNA: TGTGCCAGCAGCCAAGAACCCGAGATTACGCTAGCCAAAAACATTCAGTACTTC.

The chain joins TRBV11-2 to TRBJ2-5; possible D gene TRBD2, 6 bases. The germline V gene has CDR1 SGHAT and CDR2 FQNNGV. The ends were cut back, 1 base at V and 0 bases at J, with 12 bases in the middle. This CDR3 spans 16 amino acids. CDR3 amino acids: CASSLVGGKYQETQYF. The DNA of the CDR3 is TGTGCCAGCAGCTTAGTGGGAGGAAAATACCAAGAGACCCAGTACTTC. Together with reference TRBV11-2 and TRBJ2-5, the CDR3 gives the full variable domain: EAGVAQSPRYKIIEKRQSVAFWCNPISGHATLYWYQQILGQGPKLLIQFQNNGVVDDSQLPKDRFSAERLKGVDSTLKIQPAKLEDSAVYLCASSLVGGKYQETQYFGPGTRLLVL.

V and J are TRBV28 and TRBJ1-2; D gene uncertain. V lost 10 bases and J lost 8, with 14 bases in between. This CDR3 has 11 residues. CDR1 MDHEN and CDR2 SYDVKM come from the germline V gene. CDR3 sequence (DNA): TGTGCCACCCTTCGGGAGTTGGGCTACACCTTC. Encoded protein: CATLRELGYTF.

This clone was seen only a few times. The rearrangement uses TRBV15 and TRBJ2-2; perhaps TRBD2 as D (6 bases). The CDR3 has 18 residues. The V end was cut by 1 base, the J end by 2 bases, with 17 bases between. CDR1 LNHNV and CDR2 YYDKDF come from the germline V gene (reference sequence). CDR3 DNA sequence: TGTGCCACCAGCAGAGTAGGGGAAGCGGGTCTAAACACCGGGGAGCTGTTTTTT. Translated, it gives CATSRVGEAGLNTGELFF.

This chain connects TRBV9 to TRBJ2-1, with 11 bases identical to TRBD2. This CDR3 has 15 residues. CDR1 SGDLS and CDR2 YYNGEE come from the germline V gene. V gave up 0 bases and J gave up 8 bases; unmatched junction bases: 4. The DNA for the CDR3 is TGTGCCAGCAGCGTAGCCCTAGCGGGAGGCGATGAGCAGTTCTTC. Amino acids: CASSVALAGGDEQFF.

This clone was seen a handful of times. This chain connects TRBV9 to TRBJ2-7, with D possibly TRBD2 on 7 matching bases. Germline loops: CDR1 SGDLS, CDR2 YYNGEE. The CDR3 contains 15 residues. V gave up 5 bases and J gave up 5 bases, with 20 bases separating them. The CDR3 here is CASSFGGGGLDEQYF. Written as DNA, the CDR3 is TGTGCCAGCAGTTTTGGAGGGGGGGGGTTAGACGAGCAGTACTTC.

The chain joins TRBV7-3 to TRBJ1-1; a possible D gene is TRBD1 (5 bases). Trimming left V 5 bases short and J 4 bases short, with 11 bases between. Per germline, CDR1 SGHTA and CDR2 FQGTGA. This CDR3 has 13 residues. Here the CDR3 reads CASSPRGVTEAFF. In nucleotides, the CDR3 is TGTGCCAGCAGCCCCCGGGGGGTCACTGAAGCTTTCTTT.

The V and J genes are TRBV9 and TRBJ2-7; 7 nucleotides match TRBD2. Trimming cost V 0 bases and J 2 bases; bases outside gene matches: 5. The germline gives CDR1 SGDLS, CDR2 YYNGEE. The CDR3 length is 15 residues. This CDR3 reads CASSVGQAGTYEQYF. CDR3 DNA sequence: TGTGCCAGCAGCGTAGGACAAGCGGGGACCTACGAGCAGTACTTC.

This chain joins TRBV10-3 and TRBJ2-7; D may be TRBD1 (5 bases). Germline-derived CDR1 and CDR2 are ENHRY and SYGVKD. V was trimmed by 0 bases and J by 3 bases, leaving 9 bases between them. The CDR3 length is 14 residues. Written as DNA, the CDR3 is TGTGCCATCAGTGAGTCGGGGCAGTACTACGAGCAGTACTTC. Translation: CAISESGQYYEQYF.

The CDR3 reads CASSSRRDRTYEQYF. CDR3 sequence (DNA): TGTGCCAGCAGCTCACGTCGGGACAGGACCTACGAGCAGTACTTC. This chain connects TRBV7-9 to TRBJ2-7; TRBD1 matches at 8 bases. The V gene end was trimmed by 4 bases and the J gene end by 2 bases; junction bases not matched to a gene: 7. This CDR3 comprises 15 residues. CDR1 SEHNR and CDR2 FQNEAQ come from the germline V gene (reference sequence).

This rearrangement joins TRBV27 to TRBJ1-5, with D possibly being TRBD1 (6 bases). The CDR3 covers 15 residues. Germline V CDR1 and CDR2: MNHEY, SMNVEV (reference sequence). V lost 1 base and J 2 bases, leaving 9 bases between the germline ends. CDR3 region: CASSLWGQGNQPQHF. The CDR3 DNA reads as TGTGCCAGCAGTTTATGGGGGCAGGGCAATCAGCCCCAGCATTTT.

The genes are TRBV21-1 and TRBJ1-1; whether TRBD1, the table's D call, matches the DNA was not checked. TRBV21-1 is a recognized pseudogene. The CDR3 loop spans 16 amino acids. The CDR3 loop reads CASSKSEQGDRFEAFF. CDR3 coding DNA: TGTGCCAGCAGCAAGTCCGAACAGGGGGATCGTTTTGAAGCTTTCTTT.

This clone was counted once. The chain links TRBV10-1 to TRBJ2-2, with TRBD1 matching 9 bases. The germline CDR1 and CDR2 sequences are WNHNN and SYGVQD (reference sequence). This CDR3 comprises 17 residues. V shed 6 bases and J 2 bases; nucleotides not matched to a gene: 10. The CDR3 DNA reads as TGCGCCAGCAGGGGGGACAGGGTAACCCTCAACACCGGGGAGCTGTTTTTT. Translated, it gives CASRGDRVTLNTGELFF.